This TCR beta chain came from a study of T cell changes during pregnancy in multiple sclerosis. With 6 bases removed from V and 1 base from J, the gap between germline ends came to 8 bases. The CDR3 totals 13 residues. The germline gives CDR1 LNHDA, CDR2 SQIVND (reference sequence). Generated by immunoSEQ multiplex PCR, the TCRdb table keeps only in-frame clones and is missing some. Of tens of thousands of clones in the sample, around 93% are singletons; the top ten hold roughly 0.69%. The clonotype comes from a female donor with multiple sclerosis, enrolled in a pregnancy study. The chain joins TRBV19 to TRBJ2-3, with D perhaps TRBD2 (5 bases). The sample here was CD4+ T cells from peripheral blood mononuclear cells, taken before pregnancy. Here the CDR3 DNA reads TGTGCCAGTAGGCGGGCCGGCACAGATACGCAGTATTTT. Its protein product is CASRRAGTDTQYF.